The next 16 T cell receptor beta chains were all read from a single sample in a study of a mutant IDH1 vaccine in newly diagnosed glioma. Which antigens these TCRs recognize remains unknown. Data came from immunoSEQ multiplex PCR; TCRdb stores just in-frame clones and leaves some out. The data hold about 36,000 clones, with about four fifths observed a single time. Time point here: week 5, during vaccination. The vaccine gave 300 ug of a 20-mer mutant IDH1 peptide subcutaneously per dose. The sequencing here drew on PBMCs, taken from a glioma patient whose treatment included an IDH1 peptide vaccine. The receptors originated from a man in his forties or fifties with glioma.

The CDR3 region is CASGYEQYF. The CDR3 DNA reads as TGTGCCAGCGGGTACGAGCAGTACTTC. J is TRBJ2-7 and V is TRBV28, with D hard to call. The CDR3 extends over 9 amino acids. The V end was cut by 8 bases, the J end by 4 bases, with 3 bases between. Per the germline V gene, CDR1 is MDHEN and CDR2 is SYDVKM.

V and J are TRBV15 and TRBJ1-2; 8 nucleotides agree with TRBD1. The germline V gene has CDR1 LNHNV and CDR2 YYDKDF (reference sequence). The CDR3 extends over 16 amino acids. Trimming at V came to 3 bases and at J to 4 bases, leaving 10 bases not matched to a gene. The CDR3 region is CATSREAGQDGYGYTF. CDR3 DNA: TGTGCCACCAGCAGGGAAGCGGGACAGGATGGCTATGGCTACACCTTC.

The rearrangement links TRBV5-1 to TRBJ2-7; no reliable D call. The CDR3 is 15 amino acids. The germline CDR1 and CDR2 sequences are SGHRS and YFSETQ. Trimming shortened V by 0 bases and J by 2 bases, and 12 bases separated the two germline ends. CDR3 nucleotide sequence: TGCGCCAGCAGCTTGGGTGGCAGTCCAACCTACGAGCAGTACTTC. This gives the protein CASSLGGSPTYEQYF.

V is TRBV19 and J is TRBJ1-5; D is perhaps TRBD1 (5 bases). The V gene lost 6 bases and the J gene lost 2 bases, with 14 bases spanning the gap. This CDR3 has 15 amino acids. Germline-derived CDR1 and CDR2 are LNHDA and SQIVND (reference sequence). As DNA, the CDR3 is TGTGCCAGTAGAGGAGGGGCGATGGGCAATCAGCCCCAGCATTTT. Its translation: CASRGGAMGNQPQHF.

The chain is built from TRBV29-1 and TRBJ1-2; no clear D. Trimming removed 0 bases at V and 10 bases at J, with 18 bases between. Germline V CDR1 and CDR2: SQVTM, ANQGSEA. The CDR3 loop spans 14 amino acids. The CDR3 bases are TGCAGCGTTGAAGATTACAAATACGACCCATTCTACACCTTC. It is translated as CSVEDYKYDPFYTF.

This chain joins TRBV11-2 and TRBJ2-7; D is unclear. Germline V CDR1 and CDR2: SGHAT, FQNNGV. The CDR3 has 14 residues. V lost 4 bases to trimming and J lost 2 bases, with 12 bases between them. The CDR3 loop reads CASSSQRLTYEQYF. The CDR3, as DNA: TGTGCCAGCAGCTCACAGCGACTTACCTACGAGCAGTACTTC.

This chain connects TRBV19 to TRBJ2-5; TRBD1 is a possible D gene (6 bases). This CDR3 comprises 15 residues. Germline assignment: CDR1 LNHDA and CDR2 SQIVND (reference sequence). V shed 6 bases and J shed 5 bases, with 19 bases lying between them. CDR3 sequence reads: CASSRGPSRRETQYF. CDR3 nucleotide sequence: TGTGCCAGTAGCAGGGGCCCATCTAGGCGGGAGACCCAGTACTTC.

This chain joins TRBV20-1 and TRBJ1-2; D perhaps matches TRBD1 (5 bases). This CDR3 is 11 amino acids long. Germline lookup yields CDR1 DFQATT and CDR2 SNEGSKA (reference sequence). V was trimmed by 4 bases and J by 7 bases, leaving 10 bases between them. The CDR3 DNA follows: TGCAGTGCTACAGGGTCAGGTGGCTACACCTTC. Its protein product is CSATGSGGYTF.

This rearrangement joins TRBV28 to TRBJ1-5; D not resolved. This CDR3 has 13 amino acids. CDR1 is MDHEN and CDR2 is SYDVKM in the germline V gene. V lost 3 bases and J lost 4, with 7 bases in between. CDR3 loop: CASSFVRNQPQHF. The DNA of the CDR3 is TGTGCCAGCAGTTTCGTACGAAATCAGCCCCAGCATTTT.

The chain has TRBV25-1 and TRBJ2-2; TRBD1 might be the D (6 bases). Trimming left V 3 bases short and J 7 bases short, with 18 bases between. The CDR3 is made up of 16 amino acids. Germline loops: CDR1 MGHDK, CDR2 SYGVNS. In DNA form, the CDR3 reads TGTGCCAGCAGTGAGAATTGGACAGTCGAGCACGGGGAGCTGTTTTTT. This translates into CASSENWTVEHGELFF.

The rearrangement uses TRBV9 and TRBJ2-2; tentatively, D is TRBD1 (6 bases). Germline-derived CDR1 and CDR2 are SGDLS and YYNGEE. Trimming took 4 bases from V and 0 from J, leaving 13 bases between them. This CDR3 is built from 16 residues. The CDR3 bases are TGTGCCAGCAGCCCTCCCGGGACAACGAACACCGGGGAGCTGTTTTTT. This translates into CASSPPGTTNTGELFF.

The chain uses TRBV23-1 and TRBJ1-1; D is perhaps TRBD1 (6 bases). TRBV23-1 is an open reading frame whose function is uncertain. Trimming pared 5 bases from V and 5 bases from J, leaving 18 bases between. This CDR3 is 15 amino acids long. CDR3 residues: CASSGPGGRATEAFF. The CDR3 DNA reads TGCGCCAGCAGTGGACCTGGGGGGCGGGCGACTGAAGCTTTCTTT.

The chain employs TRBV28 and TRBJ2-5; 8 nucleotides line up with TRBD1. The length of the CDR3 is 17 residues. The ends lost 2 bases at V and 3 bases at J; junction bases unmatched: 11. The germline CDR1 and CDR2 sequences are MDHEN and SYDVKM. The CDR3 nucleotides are TGTGCCAGCAGTTTACGCGCAGGGGGCCTATCGGAAGAGACCCAGTACTTC. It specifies CASSLRAGGLSEETQYF. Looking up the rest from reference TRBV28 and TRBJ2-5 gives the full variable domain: DVKVTQSSRYLVKRTGEKVFLECVQDMDHENMFWYRQDPGLGLRLIYFSYDVKMKEKGDIPEGYSVSREKKERFSLILESASTNQTSMYLCASSLRAGGLSEETQYFGPGTRLLVL.

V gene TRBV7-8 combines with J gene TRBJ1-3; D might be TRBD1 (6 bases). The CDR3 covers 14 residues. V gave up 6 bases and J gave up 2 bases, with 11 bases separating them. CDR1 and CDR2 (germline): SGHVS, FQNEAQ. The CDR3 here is CASRSNRAGNTIYF. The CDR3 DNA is TGTGCCAGCAGATCTAACAGGGCTGGAAACACCATATATTTT.

The CDR3 DNA sequence: TGCGCCAGCAGACCGGGACTAGCCTACGAGCAGTACTTC. The encoded protein is CASRPGLAYEQYF. V gene TRBV5-1 combines with J gene TRBJ2-7, with 8 bases aligning to TRBD2. V dropped 5 bases and J dropped 2; count of bases not matched to a gene: 3. The CDR3 consists of 13 residues. Germline V gene sequence: CDR1 SGHRS, CDR2 YFSETQ.

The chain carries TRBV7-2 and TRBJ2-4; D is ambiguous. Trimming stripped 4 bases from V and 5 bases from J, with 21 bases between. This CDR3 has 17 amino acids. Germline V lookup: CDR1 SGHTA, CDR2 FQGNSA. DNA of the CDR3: TGTGCCAGCAGCTCCATTCCTGCGACCCGCGGTGAAAACATTCAGTACTTC. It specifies CASSSIPATRGENIQYF. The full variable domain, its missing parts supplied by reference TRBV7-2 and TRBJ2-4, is GAGVSQSPSNKVTEKGKDVELRCDPISGHTALYWYRQSLGQGLEFLIYFQGNSAPDKSGLPSDRFSAERTGGSVSTLTIQRTQQEDSAVYLCASSSIPATRGENIQYFGAGTRLSVL.